This T cell receptor (beta chain) appears in the sequencing data of a study of blood T cell repertoires in COVID-19. Whole-study context: COVID-19 samples from acute and convalescent phases originated in the United States, Italy and Spain. T cells, B-cell-depleted T cells, or PBMCs supplied cDNA or gDNA.

The germline V gene has CDR1 MNHEY and CDR2 SMNVEV (reference sequence). CDR3 size: 14 residues. The germline V and J ends were trimmed by 4 bases and 3 bases, with 12 bases remaining between them. The authors' processing: Amplification of reference gene primers was used by the study to estimate nucleated cell counts. Assay: immunoSEQ multiplex PCR; the TCRdb copy retains only in-frame clones and omits some. The DNA was the basis for D and trimming; V, J and clone size are from that table. The sample lists about 210,000 clones; less than 90% were seen once. The source of this sequence is a man aged 35-49 years with acute or convalescent COVID-19. The rearrangement uses TRBV27 and TRBJ1-1, with D maybe TRBD1 (5 bases). The sequencing sample was made of peripheral blood. CDR3 bases: TGTGCCAGCAGTTCAGGGTTTCGGGACACTGAAGCTTTCTTT. This translates into CASSSGFRDTEAFF.